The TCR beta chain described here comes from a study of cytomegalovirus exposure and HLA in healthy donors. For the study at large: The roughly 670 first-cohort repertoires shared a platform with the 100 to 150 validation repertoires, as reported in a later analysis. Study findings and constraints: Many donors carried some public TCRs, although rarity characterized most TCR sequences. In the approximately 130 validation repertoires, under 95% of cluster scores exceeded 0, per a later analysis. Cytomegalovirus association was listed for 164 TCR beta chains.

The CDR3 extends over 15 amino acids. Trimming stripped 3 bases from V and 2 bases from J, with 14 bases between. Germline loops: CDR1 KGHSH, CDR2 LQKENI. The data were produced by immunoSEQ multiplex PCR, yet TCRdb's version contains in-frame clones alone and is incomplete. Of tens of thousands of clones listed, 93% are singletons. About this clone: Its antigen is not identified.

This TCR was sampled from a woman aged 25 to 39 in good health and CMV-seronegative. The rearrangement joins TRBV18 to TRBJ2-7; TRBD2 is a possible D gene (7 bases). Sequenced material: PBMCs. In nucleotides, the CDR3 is TGTGCCAGCTCACCGGCCGAGGGGGGGACCTACGAGCAGTACTTC. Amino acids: CASSPAEGGTYEQYF.